This T cell receptor beta chain was identified in a study of T cells in Graves' hyperthyroidism and ophthalmopathy. The TCR beta CDR3 regions underwent amplification using RNA transcripts as the source. First-round RT-PCR targeting the TCR CDR3 was performed with the HTBI primer set. TCRdb re-derived calls from the multiplex PCR reads in MiXCR, one entry per CDR3 protein. The data show hundreds of thousands of distinct CDR3 sequences, about 24% seen once. The germline CDR1 and CDR2 sequences are SNHLY and FYNNEI. The CDR3 sequence is 15 residues long. J gave up 3 bases and V 4 bases, and 7 bases lay outside the gene matches.

The sample taken for sequencing was blood. J is TRBJ2-7 and V is TRBV2; 9 positions agree with TRBD1. The receptor was isolated from a woman in her twenties or thirties with Graves' ophthalmopathy. CDR3 sequence reads: CASSALGQGYYEQYF. The CDR3, as DNA: TGTGCCAGCAGTGCGTTGGGACAGGGTTACTACGAGCAGTACTTC.